Sequencing of this T cell receptor (beta chain) was carried out in a study of cytomegalovirus exposure and HLA in healthy donors. Study-wide points: Accurate prediction of HLA-A and HLA-B alleles (for most subjects) was reportedly achieved from TCR beta sequences.

CDR3 size: 14 residues. The V gene end was trimmed by 3 bases and the J gene end by 4 bases; junction bases not matched to a gene: 6. The germline gives CDR1 SGDLS, CDR2 YYNGEE. The primer mix had 60 Vbeta and 13 Jbeta primers. Libraries were prepared by immunoSEQ multiplex PCR; TCRdb keeps only in-frame clonotypes and omits some of them. The repertoire holds 200,000 to 250,000 clones, with around three quarters as singletons. This clone is a singleton in its sample. The antigen is not known. The chain carries TRBV9 and TRBJ1-2, with 7 bases that match TRBD1. This TCR was recovered from a man aged 40-55 years in good health and CMV-seronegative. Material for sequencing was PBMCs. The CDR3 DNA reads as TGTGCCAGCAGCGGAGACAGGGCTGTCTATGGCTACACCTTC. It is translated as CASSGDRAVYGYTF.